These T cell receptor beta chains were read from a single sample in a study of blood T cell repertoires in COVID-19. Sequencing used immunoSEQ multiplex PCR; TCRdb keeps in-frame clones, though not all of them. The repertoire holds 400,000 to 550,000 clones, with around nine tenths as singletons. Sequenced input: peripheral blood. The receptors were sampled from a woman under 40 with acute or convalescent COVID-19. Both conserved end residues are part of each CDR3. The D gene is left open where the match is weak. Rows may omit the clone size; those that give it use once, few, many or a size class.

clone size,D gene,V gene,J gene,CDR3 DNA,CDR3 protein
.,TRBD1,TRBV6-6,TRBJ1-1,TGTGCCAGCCTCACAGGGGCCACTGAAGCTTTCTTT,CASLTGATEAFF
few,TRBD1,TRBV3-1/TRBV3-2,TRBJ1-5,TGTGCCAGCAGCGGACCCGGGACAGGGAATCAGCCCCAGCATTTT,CASSGPGTGNQPQHF
.,TRBD1,TRBV5-5,TRBJ2-3,TGTGCCAGCAGCTTGGGGACAGGGGGGGACACAGATACGCAGTATTTT,CASSLGTGGDTDTQYF
once,TRBD1,TRBV4-1,TRBJ1-1,TGCGCCAGCAGCATTAGACAGGGGTACAACACTGAAGCTTTCTTT,CASSIRQGYNTEAFF
.,.,TRBV10-1,TRBJ2-3,TGCGCCAGCCAACGGGACTTAACAGATACGCAGTATTTT,CASQRDLTDTQYF
.,.,TRBV4-2,TRBJ2-2,TGTGCCAGCAGCCAAGTCGGGACTTCGAACACCGGGGAGCTGTTTTTT,CASSQVGTSNTGELFF
.,.,TRBV15,TRBJ1-2,TGTGCCACCAGCAGAGATGGGGCTTCATCTAACTATGGCTACACCTTC,CATSRDGASSNYGYTF
.,.,TRBV19,TRBJ1-1,TGTGCCAGTAGTATAGTATTAGGCAGGGGTTCTCGGGACAACACTGAAGCTTTCTTT,CASSIVLGRGSRDNTEAFF
.,.,TRBV30,TRBJ1-2,TGTGCCTGGAGTAGGAGTTACGCCTATGGCTACACCTTC,CAWSRSYAYGYTF
.,.,TRBV24-1,TRBJ1-2,TGTGCCACCGAGGGCGAACTCGGAGGCTACACCTTC,CATEGELGGYTF
many,TRBD1,TRBV2,TRBJ1-1,TGTGCCAGCAGTGACTTCCGGGACAGGGGTGTTTACACTGAAGCTTTCTTT,CASSDFRDRGVYTEAFF
.,TRBD1,TRBV4-1,TRBJ1-4,TGCGCCAGCAGCCAAGGGGGACAGGGGGCGCGGGAAAAACTGTTTTTT,CASSQGGQGAREKLFF
.,TRBD1,TRBV28,TRBJ1-3,TGTGCCAGCAGTTTAAACGACAGGGTGGGAAACACCATATATTTT,CASSLNDRVGNTIYF
.,.,TRBV6-5,TRBJ1-1,TGTGCCAGCAGTTTTGCGTATCCTAAGAACACTGAAGCTTTCTTT,CASSFAYPKNTEAFF
.,.,TRBV14,TRBJ1-1,TGTGCCAGCAGCCAAGCTCAGTCTACAAGGGGGAACACTGAAGCTTTCTTT,CASSQAQSTRGNTEAFF
.,TRBD1,TRBV10-2,TRBJ1-6,TGCGCCAGCGTAGGACAGGAATATAATTCACCCCTCCACTTT,CASVGQEYNSPLHF
.,TRBD2,TRBV2,TRBJ2-5,TGTGCCAGCGGGGGGACTAGCGGTCCTGGTATGGGTGAGACCCAGTACTTC,CASGGTSGPGMGETQYF
.,.,TRBV4-1,TRBJ2-1,TGCGCCAGCAGCCAATTTACAGTCCGAGCTTCCAATGAGCAGTTCTTC,CASSQFTVRASNEQFF
.,TRBD1,TRBV19,TRBJ2-2,TGTGCCAGTAGGACAGGGGGCAACACCGGGGAGCTGTTTTTT,CASRTGGNTGELFF
once,.,TRBV20-1,TRBJ2-7,TGCAGTGCCCCCGCGTTGGACGAGCAGTACTTC,CSAPALDEQYF
.,TRBD1,TRBV5-4,TRBJ2-2,TGTGCCAGCAGCGCTTTTGGGGGACAGGGTGATACCGGGGAGCTGTTTTTT,CASSAFGGQGDTGELFF
.,TRBD1,TRBV6-1,TRBJ1-1,TGTGCCAGCAGTGAAGAAACAGGGGACACTGAAGCTTTCTTT,CASSEETGDTEAFF
.,TRBD1,TRBV9,TRBJ1-2,TGTGCCAGCAGCTTAGGACAGGGGTACTCCACTAACTATGGCTACACCTTC,CASSLGQGYSTNYGYTF
.,TRBD1,TRBV5-1,TRBJ2-7,TGCGCCAGCAGCAGTCTGTCCCGGGACAGGGGGAAGTTCTACGAGCAGTACTTC,CASSSLSRDRGKFYEQYF
once,.,TRBV11-2,TRBJ2-1,TGTGCCAGCAGCTTATCCCGGGGAAGCGATGAGCAGTTCTTC,CASSLSRGSDEQFF
.,.,TRBV5-1,TRBJ1-2,TGCGCCAGCCAGGGCGGCTATGGCTACACCTTC,CASQGGYGYTF
.,.,TRBV27,TRBJ1-1,TGTGCCAGCGGTTTACAGCGCCACACTGAAGCTTTCTTT,CASGLQRHTEAFF
.,.,TRBV11-1,TRBJ2-3,TGTGCCAGCAGCTCGAAACAGTGGCGCACAGATACGCAGTATTTT,CASSSKQWRTDTQYF
.,.,TRBV6-5,TRBJ1-1,TGTGCCATCACAGGGATGAACACTGAAGCTTTCTTT,CAITGMNTEAFF
.,.,TRBV9,TRBJ1-6,TGTGCCAGCAGCGCCCGCCCAGAAAGCTCCTATAATTCACCCCTCCACTTT,CASSARPESSYNSPLHF
.,.,TRBV2,TRBJ2-4,TGTGCCAGCAGCGCCGGGACTGATCAGTACTTC,CASSAGTDQYF
.,TRBD1,TRBV9,TRBJ1-2,TGTGCCAGCAGCCGAACAGGGGATGTCTATGGCTACACCTTC,CASSRTGDVYGYTF
.,.,TRBV29-1,TRBJ1-1,TGCAGCGTCCGTGATGCGAGTACTGAAGCTTTCTTT,CSVRDASTEAFF
.,.,TRBV2,TRBJ2-7,TGTGCCAGCAGGGCCCCAGGGTACGAGCAGTACTTC,CASRAPGYEQYF
.,TRBD1,TRBV5-6,TRBJ2-2,TGTGCCAGCAGCTTCCGTGGGACAGAACCCACCGGGGAGCTGTTTTTT,CASSFRGTEPTGELFF
.,.,TRBV15,TRBJ2-2,TGTGCCACCAGCAGAGATGGGGCGCTGGCGAACACCGGGGAGCTGTTTTTT,CATSRDGALANTGELFF
.,TRBD1,TRBV10-1,TRBJ2-2,TGCGCCAGCGGATCCCAGATCGACAGGGGGAGACGTACCGGGGAGCTGTTTTTT,CASGSQIDRGRRTGELFF
.,.,TRBV30,TRBJ1-6,TGTGCCCTCCATAGCTCCTATAATTCACCCCTCCACTTT,CALHSSYNSPLHF
.,TRBD1,TRBV28,TRBJ1-6,TGTGCCAGCAGTGCAGGGGGCTTAGGTTCACCCCTCCACTTT,CASSAGGLGSPLHF
.,.,TRBV11-3,TRBJ1-1,TGTGCCAGCAGTACCGGGGGTACTGAAGCTTTCTTT,CASSTGGTEAFF
.,.,TRBV18,TRBJ2-3,TGTGCCAGCTCACCACCATGGACAAGGAGCACAGATACGCAGTATTTT,CASSPPWTRSTDTQYF
.,.,TRBV4-1,TRBJ1-2,TGCGCCAGCAGCCAAGTAAGGACAGCTCAGGGCTACACCTTC,CASSQVRTAQGYTF
.,.,TRBV7-9,TRBJ1-2,TGTGCCAGCAGCTTAGAAGCGATGGGGGCAGGGGCTAACTATGGCTACACCTTC,CASSLEAMGAGANYGYTF
.,.,TRBV10-2,TRBJ2-1,TGCGCCAGCAGTGGAGGTCAACAGTTCTTC,CASSGGQQFF
.,.,TRBV2,TRBJ1-2,TGTGCCAGCAGTGAGAATAAGGGGGGCTACACCTTC,CASSENKGGYTF